This passage covers 9 T cell receptor beta chains from one sample sequenced in a study of human T cells and chemical hapten exposure. Time point of the sample: pre-sensitization, week 0. As for treatment: therapeutic diphenylcyclopropenone sensitization with weekly scalp DPC. MiXCR, applied by TCRdb to the RACE reads, yields one record per CDR3 protein. The top ten hold around 4.2% of the sample, which has tens of thousands of distinct CDR3 sequences, approximately 15% seen once. Material: whole blood, obtained in connection with sensitization to the hapten diphenylcyclopropenone (DPC). Receptors were obtained from a woman aged 45-60 years with alopecia areata. Some clones in this sample may be carry-over from other donors' samples.

This clonotype occurred many times. This chain joins TRBV28 and TRBJ2-3; TRBD1 matches 7 bases. Germline CDR1 reads MDHEN; CDR2 reads SYDVKM. The CDR3 length is 17 residues. The trim removed 2 bases at V and 3 bases at J, leaving 11 bases unmatched. CDR3 bases: TGTGCCAGCAGTTTACTACGACAGGGTGGAAGAACAGATACGCAGTATTTT. Residues: CASSLLRQGGRTDTQYF.

The chain carries TRBV7-9 and TRBJ2-7; maybe TRBD2 (5 bases). The germline V gene has CDR1 SEHNR and CDR2 FQNEAQ (reference sequence). V was trimmed by 4 bases and J by 0 bases, leaving 13 bases between them. CDR3 length: 15 amino acids. CDR3 loop: CASSSTATSSYEQYF. CDR3 in DNA: TGTGCCAGCAGCTCGACGGCTACTAGCTCCTACGAGCAGTACTTC.

This clonotype was observed a handful of times. The CDR3 here is CASSLVDTEAFF. For the CDR3, the DNA is TGCGCCAGCAGCTTGGTGGACACTGAAGCTTTCTTT. The V gene is TRBV5-1, the J gene TRBJ1-1, with unresolved D. Germline-derived CDR1 and CDR2 are SGHRS and YFSETQ. The CDR3 loop spans 12 amino acids. V shed 0 bases and J shed 3 bases, with 3 bases lying between them. The variable domain in full, with the rest retrieved from reference TRBV5-1 and TRBJ1-1, is KAGVTQTPRYLIKTRGQQVTLSCSPISGHRSVSWYQQTPGQGLQFLFEYFSETQRNKGNFPGRFSGRQFSNSRSEMNVSTLELGDSALYLCASSLVDTEAFFGQGTRLTVV.

This clonotype has just a few counts. The chain employs TRBV11-2 and TRBJ2-7; possibly TRBD1 for D (5 bases). CDR3 length equals 13 residues. The V end was cut by 1 base, the J end by 5 bases, with 9 bases between. Looked up from germline, CDR1 is SGHAT and CDR2 is FQNNGV. The CDR3 DNA is TGTGCCAGCAGCTTAGCAGGGTTCGACGAGCAGTACTTC. This gives the protein CASSLAGFDEQYF.

This clonotype has more than one count but fewer than ten. V and J are TRBV3-1 and TRBJ2-1; TRBD2 matches at 7 bases. Germline V gene data show CDR1 as LGHDT and CDR2 as YNNKEL (reference sequence). J was trimmed by 9 bases and V by 0 bases; bases with no gene match: 11. This CDR3 spans 16 amino acids. CDR3 bases: TGTGCCAGCAGCCAAGAACTAGCGACGCCAGGTAGTGAGCAGTTCTTC. It specifies CASSQELATPGSEQFF.

This clonotype was seen at least ten times. V is TRBV20-1 and J is TRBJ1-2; 8 bases align to TRBD1. CDR1 is DFQATT, CDR2 SNEGSKA, per germline (reference sequence). The CDR3 is made up of 14 amino acids. V shed 7 bases, J shed 4 bases, and the junction held 11 bases outside the gene matches. The CDR3 bases are TGCAGTGGAAACCGGGACAGGAGAACCTATGGCTACACCTTC. Translation: CSGNRDRRTYGYTF.

This sequence joins TRBV7-7 and TRBJ2-5; no clear D gene. V lost 2 bases, J lost 4 bases, and 8 bases lay in between. The CDR3 is made up of 13 amino acids. The V gene's germline CDR1 is SSHAT and CDR2 FNYEAQ (reference sequence). The CDR3 spells CASSLHPGETQYF. The CDR3, as DNA: TGTGCCAGCAGCTTACATCCGGGAGAGACCCAGTACTTC.

This clonotype was counted between two and nine times. The rearrangement links TRBV6-4 to TRBJ1-6; D perhaps matches TRBD1 (5 bases). The CDR3 sequence is 14 residues long. Germline V gene data show CDR1 as MRHNA and CDR2 as SNTAGT. V gave up 6 bases and J gave up 4 bases, with 10 bases separating them. For the CDR3, the DNA is TGTGCCAGCAGCGACAGAGAGTATAATTCACCCCTCCACTTT. Protein: CASSDREYNSPLHF.

In this sample, this clonotype turned up a few times. This chain links TRBV30 with TRBJ2-5; possibly TRBD1 or TRBD2 for D (5 bases each). The CDR3 consists of 11 residues. With 4 bases removed from V and 7 bases from J, the gap between germline ends came to 10 bases. Looked up from germline, CDR1 is GTSNPN and CDR2 is SVGIG (reference sequence). The CDR3 is CAWTPGGTQYF. The CDR3, as DNA: TGTGCCTGGACACCTGGGGGGACCCAGTACTTC.